Listed here are 12 T cell receptor beta chains from one sample, sequenced in a study of blood T cell repertoires in COVID-19. Generated by immunoSEQ multiplex PCR, the TCRdb table keeps only in-frame clones and is missing some. In the table there are 450,000 or so clones, around nine tenths of which are singletons. The specimen was peripheral blood. The source of these receptors is a man between 18 and 35 years old with COVID-19, enrolled during active disease.

The gene calls are TRBV5-6 and TRBJ2-7; TRBD2 agrees at 9 bases. This CDR3 contains 17 residues. CDR1 is SGHDT and CDR2 is YYEEEE in the germline V gene. V shed 1 base, J shed 0 bases, and the junction held 8 bases outside the gene matches. This CDR3 reads CASSLSLAGLSSYEQYF. The CDR3 region has the DNA TGTGCCAGCAGCTTGTCGCTAGCGGGGCTAAGCTCCTACGAGCAGTACTTC. Looking up the rest from reference TRBV5-6 and TRBJ2-7 gives the full variable domain: DAGVTQSPTHLIKTRGQQVTLRCSPKSGHDTVSWYQQALGQGPQFIFQYYEEEERQRGNFPDRFSGHQFPNYSSELNVNALLLGDSALYLCASSLSLAGLSSYEQYFGPGTRLTVT.

The chain carries TRBV3-1 (or the pseudogene TRBV3-2) and TRBJ1-1; the match to TRBD1 covers 8 bases. The V gene end was trimmed by 6 bases and the J gene end by 1 base; junction bases not matched to a gene: 4. Germline V CDR1 and CDR2: LGHDT, YNNKEL (reference sequence). This CDR3 is 14 amino acids long. CDR3 in DNA: TGTGCCAGCAGATACAGGGGGAGGAACACTGAAGCTTTCTTT. This encodes CASRYRGRNTEAFF.

The chain employs TRBV3-1 (or the pseudogene TRBV3-2) and TRBJ2-1; 12 positions agree with TRBD2. This CDR3 has 15 residues. J was trimmed by 10 bases and V by 1 base; bases with no gene match: 5. Germline-derived CDR1 and CDR2 are LGHDT and YNNKEL (reference sequence). The CDR3 loop is CASSQGFLAGGEQFF. Written as DNA, the CDR3 is TGTGCCAGCAGCCAAGGGTTTCTAGCGGGAGGGGAGCAGTTCTTC.

The chain employs TRBV18 and TRBJ2-2; possibly TRBD2 for D (5 bases). This CDR3 comprises 16 residues. The germline V gene encodes CDR1 KGHSH and CDR2 LQKENI. V lost 3 bases and J 0 bases, leaving 11 bases between the germline ends. CDR3 residues: CASSPGADANTGELFF. DNA for the CDR3: TGTGCCAGCTCACCTGGAGCGGACGCGAACACCGGGGAGCTGTTTTTT.

This clone was counted only a few times. This chain connects TRBV5-1 to TRBJ2-6; perhaps TRBD2 as D (5 bases). V lost 0 bases and J 8 bases, leaving 15 bases between the germline ends. The CDR3 is made up of 16 amino acids. CDR1 SGHRS and CDR2 YFSETQ come from the germline V gene. This chain's CDR3 is CASSLAVGLASNVLTF. The CDR3 bases are TGCGCCAGCAGCTTGGCGGTGGGATTAGCGTCCAACGTCCTGACTTTC.

V usage is TRBV13 and J usage is TRBJ1-1; unclear D gene. The CDR3 covers 14 residues. Deletions cut 4 bases from V and 0 bases from J, with 9 bases between. CDR1 and CDR2 from the germline V gene are PRHDT and FYEKMQ (reference sequence). CDR3 sequence: CASSSPVLNTEAFF. The CDR3, as DNA: TGTGCCAGCAGCTCTCCTGTTTTGAACACTGAAGCTTTCTTT. Full variable domain (outside the CDR3, taken from reference TRBV13 and TRBJ1-1): AAGVIQSPRHLIKEKRETATLKCYPIPRHDTVYWYQQGPGQDPQFLISFYEKMQSDKGSIPDRFSAQQFSDYHSELNMSSLELGDSALYFCASSSPVLNTEAFFGQGTRLTVV.

The count of this clone is one. The chain recombines TRBV7-8 with TRBJ2-3; D is unclear. Germline CDR1 and CDR2: SGHVS and FQNEAQ. V was cut by 6 bases and J by 1 base, with 8 bases left in between. This CDR3 is built from 13 residues. The DNA of the CDR3 is TGTGCCAGCAGTACACGGGGCACAGATACGCAGTATTTT. It translates to CASSTRGTDTQYF.

This chain links TRBV2 with TRBJ2-7, with TRBD1 matching over 9 bases. The junction had 6 bases not matched to a gene; V was cut back by 9 bases and J by 0 bases. Germline values: CDR1 SNHLY, CDR2 FYNNEI. The CDR3 covers 14 residues. Written as DNA, the CDR3 is TGTGCCAGTACCGGGACAGGGAGCTCCTACGAGCAGTACTTC. Translation: CASTGTGSSYEQYF.

This clone was seen only once. The rearrangement links TRBV3-1 (or the pseudogene TRBV3-2) to TRBJ2-1; 7 bases are shared with TRBD1. After removal of 3 bases from V and 3 bases from J, the junction contained 8 bases not matched to a gene. This CDR3 contains 16 residues. Germline V gene sequence: CDR1 LGHDT, CDR2 YNNKEL (reference sequence). CDR3 coding DNA: TGTGCCAGCAGCCACCTAGACAGGGTAAGCTACAATGAGCAGTTCTTC. Translated, it gives CASSHLDRVSYNEQFF.

V usage is TRBV11-2 and J usage is TRBJ1-5; 8 bases are a match to TRBD1. This CDR3 is built from 15 residues. The V segment lost 5 bases and the J segment 4 bases; nucleotides outside the gene matches: 7. Germline-derived CDR1 and CDR2 are SGHAT and FQNNGV. The CDR3 coding sequence is TGTGCCAGCAGCCGTGACAGGGGTCCAAATCAGCCCCAGCATTTT. Translating gives CASSRDRGPNQPQHF.

The chain links TRBV19 to TRBJ2-3; a weak D match, TRBD1 (5 bases). Germline V gives CDR1 LNHDA, CDR2 SQIVND (reference sequence). The CDR3 loop spans 16 amino acids. The V end lost 6 bases, the J end lost 1 base, and 17 bases lay between the germline ends. CDR3 protein: CASSYGQGFGTDTQYF. CDR3 nucleotides: TGTGCCAGTAGCTATGGGCAGGGTTTTGGCACAGATACGCAGTATTTT.

Only one count was recorded for this clone. V is TRBV6-5 and J is TRBJ2-7, with D perhaps matching TRBD2 (5 bases). CDR1 and CDR2 (germline): MNHEY, SVGAGI. The CDR3 totals 14 residues. The V end lost 6 bases, the J end lost 4 bases, and 16 bases lay between the germline ends. This CDR3 is CASSRGPARYEQYF. Written as DNA, the CDR3 is TGTGCCAGCAGCCGGGGTCCCGCCCGTTACGAGCAGTACTTC.